The 3 T cell receptor beta chains in this list originate from one sample, sequenced in a study of shared clonotypes between healthy human individuals. Some clones are missing from TCRdb's copy, which holds only in-frame ones; the method was immunoSEQ multiplex PCR. Among roughly 300,000 clones listed, around 87% were seen once. Material: memory CD8+ T cells sorted from blood. As to subset: CD45RO+ cells pooled with CCR7-negative TemRA cells. Receptors were obtained from a man aged 18-30 years in good health.

The chain is built from TRBV27 and TRBJ2-3; tentative D call: TRBD2 (5 bases). Looked up from germline, CDR1 is MNHEY and CDR2 is SMNVEV (reference sequence). V lost 5 bases and J lost 5, with 23 bases in between. CDR3 length: 17 residues. CDR3 protein: CASSRRRTLTPEDTQYF. As DNA, the CDR3 is TGTGCCAGCAGTCGGAGGAGGACCCTAACCCCGGAAGATACGCAGTATTTT.

Written as DNA, the CDR3 is TGTGCCAGCAGGCCCACCGGGGGTTTAAGGGGGCGACACAATGAGCAGTTCTTC. This encodes CASRPTGGLRGRHNEQFF. The rearrangement joins TRBV28 to TRBJ2-1; D perhaps matches TRBD1 (7 bases). This CDR3 comprises 18 residues. CDR1 and CDR2 (germline): MDHEN, SYDVKM. V was cut by 6 bases and J by 5 bases, with 26 bases left in between.

The CDR3 region is CASSPGGTGDNNSPLHF. CDR3 sequence (DNA): TGTGCCAGCAGTCCCGGGGGGACAGGGGATAATAATTCACCCCTCCACTTT. The chain has TRBV7-9 and TRBJ1-6; 10 positions agree with TRBD1. V lost 6 bases and J lost 5; bases outside the gene matches: 10. The CDR3 totals 17 residues. Germline-derived CDR1 and CDR2 are SEHNR and FQNEAQ (reference sequence).